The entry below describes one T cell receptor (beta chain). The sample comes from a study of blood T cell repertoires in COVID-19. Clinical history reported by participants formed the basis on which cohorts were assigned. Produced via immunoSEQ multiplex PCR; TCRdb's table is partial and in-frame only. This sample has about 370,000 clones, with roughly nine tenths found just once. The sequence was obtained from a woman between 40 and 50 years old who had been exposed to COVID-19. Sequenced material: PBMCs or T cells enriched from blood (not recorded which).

The CDR3 DNA reads as TGTGCCAGCAGCTTTCTGGACAGGGGGCATGAAGATTTCTATGGCTACACCTTC. Translating gives CASSFLDRGHEDFYGYTF. This chain uses TRBV5-8 with TRBJ1-2; 11 bases align to TRBD1. The CDR3 extends over 18 amino acids. The V gene's germline CDR1 is SGHTS and CDR2 YDEGEE. Losses at the gene ends were 2 bases for V and 4 bases for J; bases not matched to a gene: 13. Drawing the rest from reference TRBV5-8 and TRBJ1-2, the complete variable domain is EAGVTQSPTHLIKTRGQQATLRCSPISGHTSVYWYQQALGLGLQFLLWYDEGEERNRGNFPPRFSGRQFPNYSSELNVNALELEDSALYLCASSFLDRGHEDFYGYTFGSGTRLTVV.